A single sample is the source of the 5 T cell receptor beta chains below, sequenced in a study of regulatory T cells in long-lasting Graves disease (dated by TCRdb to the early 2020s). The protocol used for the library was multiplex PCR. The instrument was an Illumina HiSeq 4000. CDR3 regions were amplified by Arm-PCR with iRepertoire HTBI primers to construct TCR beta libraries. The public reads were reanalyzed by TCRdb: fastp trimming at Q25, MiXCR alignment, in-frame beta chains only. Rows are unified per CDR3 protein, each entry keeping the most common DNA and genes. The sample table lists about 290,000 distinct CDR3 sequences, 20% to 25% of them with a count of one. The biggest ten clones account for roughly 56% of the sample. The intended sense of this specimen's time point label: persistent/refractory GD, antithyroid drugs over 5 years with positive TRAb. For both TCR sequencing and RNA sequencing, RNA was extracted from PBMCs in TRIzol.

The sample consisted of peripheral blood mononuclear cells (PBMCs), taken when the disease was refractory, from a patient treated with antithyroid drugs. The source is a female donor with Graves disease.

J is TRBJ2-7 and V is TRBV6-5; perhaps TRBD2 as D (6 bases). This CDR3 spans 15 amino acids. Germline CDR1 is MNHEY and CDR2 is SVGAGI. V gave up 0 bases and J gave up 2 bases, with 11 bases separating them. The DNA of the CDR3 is TGTGCCAGCAGTTACTCGTTAGCGGACCCCTACGAGCAGTACTTC. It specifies CASSYSLADPYEQYF.

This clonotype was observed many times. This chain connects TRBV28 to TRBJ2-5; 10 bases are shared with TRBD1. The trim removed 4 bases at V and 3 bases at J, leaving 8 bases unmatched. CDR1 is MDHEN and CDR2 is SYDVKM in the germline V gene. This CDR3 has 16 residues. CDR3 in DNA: TGTGCCAGCAGTTCAGAGACGGGGACAGGGGAAGAGACCCAGTACTTC. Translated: CASSSETGTGEETQYF.

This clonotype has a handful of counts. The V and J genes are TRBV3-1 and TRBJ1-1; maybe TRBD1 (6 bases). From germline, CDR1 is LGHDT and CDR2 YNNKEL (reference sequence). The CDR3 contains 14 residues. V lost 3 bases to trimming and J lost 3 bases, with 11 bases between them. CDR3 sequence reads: CASSQFRGDTEAFF. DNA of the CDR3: TGTGCCAGCAGCCAGTTTAGGGGGGACACTGAAGCTTTCTTT.

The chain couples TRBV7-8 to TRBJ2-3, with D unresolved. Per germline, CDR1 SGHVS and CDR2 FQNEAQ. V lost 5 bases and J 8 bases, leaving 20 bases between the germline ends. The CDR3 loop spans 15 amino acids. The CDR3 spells CASSPSVLEALTQYF. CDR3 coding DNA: TGTGCCAGCAGCCCCTCCGTTTTAGAGGCCCTTACGCAGTATTTT.

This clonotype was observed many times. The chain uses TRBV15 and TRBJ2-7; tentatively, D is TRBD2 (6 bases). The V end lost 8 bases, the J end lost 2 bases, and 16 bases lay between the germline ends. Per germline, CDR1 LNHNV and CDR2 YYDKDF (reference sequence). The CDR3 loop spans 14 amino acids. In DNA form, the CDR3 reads TGTGCCACCTCCCCTACAGCGGGTGCCTACGAGCAGTACTTC. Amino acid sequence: CATSPTAGAYEQYF. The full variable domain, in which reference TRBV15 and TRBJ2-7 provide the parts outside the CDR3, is DAMVIQNPRYQVTQFGKPVTLSCSQTLNHNVMYWYQQKSSQAPKLLFHYYDKDFNNEADTPDNFQSRRPNTSFCFLDIRSPGLGDTAMYLCATSPTAGAYEQYFGPGTRLTVT.